One and the same sample provided the 6 T cell receptor beta chains below, sequenced in a study of beta chain features in type 1 diabetes. Study-level points and caveats: TCRB CDR3s were moderately but significantly shorter in Type 1 diabetes patients in all four CD4+ subsets.

Their antigen targets remain unknown. Since all of the isolated RNA was reverse transcribed, expressed TCRB transcripts were what got sequenced. Measured with immunoSEQ multiplex PCR; TCRdb has only the in-frame clones, and not every one. The data show 300,000 to 350,000 clones, about 13% seen once. Sequencing was performed on naive CD4+ T cells from blood. These receptor sequences come from a woman between 18 and 30 years old with type 1 diabetes.

V gene TRBV12-5 combines with J gene TRBJ2-5, with D possibly TRBD1 on 6 matching bases. The CDR3 covers 12 residues. V dropped 9 bases and J dropped 4 bases, with 12 bases sitting between them. In germline, CDR1 is LGHNT, CDR2 FRNRAP. CDR3 amino acids: CASGEQGETQYF. In nucleotides, the CDR3 is TGTGCTAGCGGAGAACAGGGAGAGACCCAGTACTTC.

The V gene is TRBV5-8, the J gene TRBJ1-2; no clear D gene. V lost 3 bases, J lost 8 bases, and 14 bases lay in between. This CDR3 region has 13 residues. Germline-derived CDR1 and CDR2 are SGHTS and YDEGEE. CDR3 in amino acids: CASSWLLGVGYTF. Written as DNA, the CDR3 is TGTGCCAGCAGCTGGCTTCTAGGCGTAGGCTACACCTTC.

The chain combines TRBV5-1 with TRBJ1-4; 8 bases are a match to TRBD1. Trimming at V came to 4 bases and at J to 8 bases, leaving 7 bases not matched to a gene. The CDR3 consists of 14 residues. CDR1 and CDR2 from the germline V gene are SGHRS and YFSETQ. This CDR3 reads CASSVGQGSEKLFF. CDR3 DNA: TGCGCCAGCAGCGTTGGACAGGGAAGCGAAAAACTGTTTTTT.

This clone was counted a few times. This chain's CDR3 is CASSYKGGSYEQYF. DNA for the CDR3: TGTGCCAGCAGTTATAAAGGCGGGTCCTACGAGCAGTACTTC. J is TRBJ2-7 and V is TRBV27, with a possible D match to TRBD2 (5 bases). V lost 4 bases and J lost 1, with 11 bases in between. Germline V gene lookup returns CDR1 MNHEY and CDR2 SMNVEV (reference sequence). The CDR3 sequence is 14 residues long.

The chain joins TRBV7-2 to TRBJ2-3; 9 bases are shared with TRBD2. The CDR3 runs 16 residues. Trimming removed 7 bases from V and 5 bases from J; junction bases left unmatched: 13. Looked up from germline, CDR1 is SGHTA and CDR2 is FQGNSA. CDR3 nucleotides: TGTGCCAGCACCAAAAGGTATAGCGGGAGAGGAGATACGCAGTATTTT. It specifies CASTKRYSGRGDTQYF.

This clone was detected a few times. This chain connects TRBV20-1 to TRBJ2-5, with no clear D. This CDR3 has 11 residues. Germline loops: CDR1 DFQATT, CDR2 SNEGSKA (reference sequence). With 3 bases removed from V and 3 bases from J, the gap between germline ends came to 5 bases. CDR3 sequence reads: CSASAEETQYF. The CDR3 nucleotides are TGCAGTGCTAGCGCGGAAGAGACCCAGTACTTC.